These 8 T cell receptor beta chains originate from one sample sequenced in a study of blood T cell repertoires in COVID-19. The table came from immunoSEQ multiplex PCR; TCRdb's copy has only in-frame clones and leaves some out. The sample lists almost 65,000 clones; 88% were seen once. The specimen sequenced was PBMCs or T cells enriched from blood (not recorded which). The receptors here all came from a woman between 35 and 50 years old who had recovered from COVID-19.

The rearrangement uses TRBV5-1 and TRBJ2-2, with 7 bases identical to TRBD1. J gave up 3 bases and V 6 bases, and 5 bases lay outside the gene matches. Germline CDR1 and CDR2: SGHRS and YFSETQ. This CDR3 spans 14 amino acids. DNA of the CDR3: TGCGCCAGCAAAAGGGGGCGCGACACCGGGGAGCTGTTTTTT. Translation: CASKRGRDTGELFF.

This chain joins TRBV2 and TRBJ2-2; 7 bases map to TRBD2. CDR1 is SNHLY, CDR2 FYNNEI, per germline. With 4 bases clipped from V and 1 base from J, the junction kept 3 bases outside the gene matches. The CDR3 loop spans 15 amino acids. The CDR3 here is CASSATGGNTGELFF. CDR3 DNA sequence: TGTGCCAGCAGTGCTACGGGGGGGAACACCGGGGAGCTGTTTTTT.

The chain links TRBV11-2 to TRBJ1-2; 7 bases agree with TRBD1. The CDR3 runs 15 residues. In germline, CDR1 is SGHAT, CDR2 FQNNGV. Germline trimming cut 4 bases from V and 8 bases from J; bases unmatched to any gene: 13. The CDR3 sequence is CASSSLRTTGKGYTF. DNA for the CDR3: TGTGCCAGCAGCTCCCTTCGTACGACAGGGAAAGGCTACACCTTC.

V and J are TRBV4-2 and TRBJ1-5; D not resolved. In germline, CDR1 is LGHNA, CDR2 YNFKEQ. The CDR3 spans 16 residues. Trimming left V 0 bases short and J 4 bases short, with 13 bases between. The CDR3 DNA is TGTGCCAGCAGCCAAGAGGTCGGGGTGCGGAATCAGCCCCAGCATTTT. This encodes CASSQEVGVRNQPQHF.

V gene TRBV11-2 combines with J gene TRBJ1-1; D possibly corresponds to TRBD1 (5 bases). V shed 3 bases and J shed 5 bases, with 10 bases lying between them. Germline V gene sequence: CDR1 SGHAT, CDR2 FQNNGV. This CDR3 is 13 amino acids long. CDR3 DNA sequence: TGTGCCAGCAGCTTTCGCAGGGAAACTGAAGCTTTCTTT. It is translated as CASSFRRETEAFF.

The chain is built from TRBV3-1 (or the pseudogene TRBV3-2) and TRBJ2-5; no firm D call. The ends were cut back, 0 bases at V and 4 bases at J, with 12 bases in the middle. Germline-derived CDR1 and CDR2 are LGHDT and YNNKEL (reference sequence). CDR3 length: 15 amino acids. The CDR3 DNA reads TGTGCCAGCAGCCAAGATTCGCACAGCCTAGAGACCCAGTACTTC. This encodes CASSQDSHSLETQYF.

This clone was seen once. This sequence joins TRBV6-7 and TRBJ1-4; D is uncertain. TRBV6-7 is labeled an ORF, and its function is uncertain. This CDR3 has 14 amino acids. V lost 4 bases and J 0 bases, leaving 6 bases between the germline ends. This chain's CDR3 is CASSSQATNEKLFF. The CDR3 region has the DNA TGTGCCAGCAGTTCACAAGCAACTAATGAAAAACTGTTTTTT.

This clone showed up just once. This chain uses TRBV10-2 with TRBJ2-3; a weak D match, TRBD2 (6 bases). This CDR3 is 15 amino acids long. V lost 3 bases, J lost 0 bases, and 10 bases lay in between. Germline V gene sequence: CDR1 WSHSY, CDR2 SAAADI. CDR3 in amino acids: CASSDVSGSTDTQYF. CDR3 nucleotides: TGCGCCAGCAGTGATGTGAGCGGGAGCACAGATACGCAGTATTTT.